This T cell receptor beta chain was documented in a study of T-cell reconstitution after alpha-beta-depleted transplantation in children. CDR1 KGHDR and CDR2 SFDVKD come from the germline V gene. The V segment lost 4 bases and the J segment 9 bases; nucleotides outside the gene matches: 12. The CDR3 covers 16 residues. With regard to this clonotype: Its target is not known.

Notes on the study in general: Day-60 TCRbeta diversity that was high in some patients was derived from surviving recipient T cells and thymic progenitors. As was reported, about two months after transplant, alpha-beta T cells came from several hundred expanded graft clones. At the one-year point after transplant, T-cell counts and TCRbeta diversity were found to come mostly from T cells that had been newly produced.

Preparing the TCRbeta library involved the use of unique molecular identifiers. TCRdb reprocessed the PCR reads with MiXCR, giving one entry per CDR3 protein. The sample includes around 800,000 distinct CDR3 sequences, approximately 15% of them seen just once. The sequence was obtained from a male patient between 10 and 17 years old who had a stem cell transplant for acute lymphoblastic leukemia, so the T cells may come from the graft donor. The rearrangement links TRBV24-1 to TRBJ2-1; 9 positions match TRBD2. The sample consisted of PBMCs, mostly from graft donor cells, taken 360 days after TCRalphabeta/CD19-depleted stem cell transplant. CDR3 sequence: CATSDLSGRFGSEQFF. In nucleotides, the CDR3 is TGTGCCACCAGTGACTTGAGCGGGAGGTTTGGGAGTGAGCAGTTCTTC.